The 24 T cell receptor beta chains given below trace back to one sample, sequenced in a study of blood T cells in healthy people across ages. With a J-beta primer mix and a sample-barcoded 5' primer, a second PCR ran 7 to 11 cycles. Via MiXCR, TCRdb re-called the 5' RACE reads, giving one row per CDR3 protein. Seen here are roughly 1,000,000 distinct CDR3 sequences, roughly 24% observed once, and the top ten hold less than 0.75%. The same data also went into a second study, on T cells of mothers and their children.

Sequencing was carried out using blood. Source of these receptors: a girl aged 2-10 years in good health.

The rearrangement links TRBV10-3 to TRBJ1-1; no reliable D call. V lost 4 bases, J lost 5 bases, and 11 bases lay in between. The CDR3 loop spans 13 amino acids. The germline V gene has CDR1 ENHRY and CDR2 SYGVKD. The CDR3 loop reads CAISGSLDTEAFF. DNA for the CDR3: TGTGCCATCAGTGGTTCATTGGATACTGAAGCTTTCTTT.

This clonotype was counted between two and nine times. The chain employs TRBV11-1 and TRBJ1-2; no definite D call. Germline-derived CDR1 and CDR2 are SGHAT and FQDESV (reference sequence). Trimming shortened V by 5 bases and J by 2 bases, and 6 bases separated the two germline ends. This CDR3 has 12 residues. CDR3 in amino acids: CASSARNYGYTF. The DNA of the CDR3 is TGTGCCAGCAGCGCGCGGAACTATGGCTACACCTTC.

The chain carries TRBV11-2 and TRBJ2-2, with 7 bases fitting TRBD2. Germline CDR1 is SGHAT and CDR2 is FQNNGV. The V segment lost 4 bases and the J segment 5 bases; nucleotides outside the gene matches: 16. This CDR3 has 18 residues. CDR3 nucleotides: TGTGCCAGCAGCTGGGGACTATACACCTATGCGACTACCGGGGAGCTGTTTTTT. This sequence encodes CASSWGLYTYATTGELFF.

This chain uses TRBV29-1 with TRBJ2-4; 8 nucleotides align to TRBD1. This CDR3 has 14 amino acids. The germline gives CDR1 SQVTM, CDR2 ANQGSEA. V lost 1 base to trimming and J lost 6 bases; unmatched junction nucleotides: 5. CDR3 nucleotide sequence: TGCAGCGTTGAAGGACAGGGGAGTGGAAACATTCAGTACTTC. It translates to CSVEGQGSGNIQYF.

This clonotype was detected a few times. This chain links TRBV29-1 with TRBJ2-7; D gene ambiguous. Germline CDR1 reads SQVTM; CDR2 reads ANQGSEA. V dropped 2 bases and J dropped 3 bases, with 11 bases sitting between them. The CDR3 loop spans 13 amino acids. The CDR3 DNA reads TGCAGCGTTGAATTGCTGGCAAACTACGAGCAGTACTTC. Translated: CSVELLANYEQYF.

The chain is built from TRBV11-2 and TRBJ1-1, with D hard to call. Germline CDR1 is SGHAT and CDR2 is FQNNGV. The CDR3 contains 14 residues. V was shortened by 3 bases and J by 4 bases, with 12 bases between the two germline ends. The CDR3 sequence: CASSFHGSGTEAFF. CDR3 DNA: TGTGCCAGCAGCTTCCACGGAAGTGGCACTGAAGCTTTCTTT.

The V gene is TRBV5-1, the J gene TRBJ2-5, with D hard to call. TRBJ2-1 matches the DNA end more closely, so the J call is doubtful. The CDR3 contains 11 residues. The V gene's germline CDR1 is SGHRS and CDR2 YFSETQ. The CDR3 loop is CASYQVDEQFF. The DNA of the CDR3 is TGCGCCTCCTACCAGGTCGATGAGCAGTTCTTC.

This clonotype appeared a few times. The chain has TRBV7-9 and TRBJ2-1, with 7 positions matching TRBD1. The J segment lost 2 bases and the V segment lost 4 bases, leaving 8 bases of the junction unmatched. The CDR3 sequence is 16 residues long. The germline V gene has CDR1 SEHNR and CDR2 FQNEAQ (reference sequence). CDR3 nucleotide sequence: TGTGCCAGCAGCTCAAATGACAGGGTCACCTACAATGAGCAGTTCTTC. This sequence encodes CASSSNDRVTYNEQFF.

This chain connects TRBV7-9 to TRBJ1-4, with 9 positions matching TRBD1. Germline V gene sequence: CDR1 SEHNR, CDR2 FQNEAQ (reference sequence). The V and J ends lost 5 bases and 5 bases, in that order; junction bases with no gene match: 3. This CDR3 is 14 amino acids long. For the CDR3, the DNA is TGTGCCAGCAGCGTCGGGACAGGGAATGAAAAACTGTTTTTT. Protein: CASSVGTGNEKLFF.

The CDR3 nucleotides read TGTGCCAGCAGCTTCTCCCTGGGACAGGGAGACAATGAGCAGTTCTTC. Amino acids: CASSFSLGQGDNEQFF. The V and J genes are TRBV7-9 and TRBJ2-1, with 9 bases identical to TRBD1. V lost 3 bases, J lost 5 bases, and 8 bases stayed unmatched. Germline V lookup: CDR1 SEHNR, CDR2 FQNEAQ (reference sequence). The CDR3 consists of 16 residues.

This clonotype was counted a few times. This rearrangement joins TRBV11-2 to TRBJ1-1; D is perhaps TRBD1 (5 bases). The CDR3 runs to 14 residues. Trimming took off 1 base at V and 4 bases at J, with 10 bases between the two ends. Per the germline V gene, CDR1 is SGHAT and CDR2 is FQNNGV. DNA of the CDR3: TGTGCCAGCAGCTTAGTGGGGGTTAGCACTGAAGCTTTCTTT. This translates into CASSLVGVSTEAFF.

V gene TRBV10-3 combines with J gene TRBJ2-7; 8 nucleotides match TRBD2. Trimming removed 9 bases from V and 1 base from J; junction bases left unmatched: 11. Germline V gene lookup returns CDR1 ENHRY and CDR2 SYGVKD. CDR3 size: 15 residues. Written as DNA, the CDR3 is TGTGCCATAGCTCCGGGACTAGATGGGTCCTACGAGCAGTACTTC. Its protein is CAIAPGLDGSYEQYF.

The chain uses TRBV25-1 and TRBJ2-5; a weak D match, TRBD2 (6 bases). The J call is in doubt because the DNA end fits TRBJ2-7 better. CDR1 and CDR2 (germline): MGHDK, SYGVNS. The CDR3 is made up of 15 amino acids. Here the CDR3 DNA reads TGTGCCAGCAGTGATCGACGGAGGGAGACCTACGAGCAGTACTTC. Translated, it gives CASSDRRRETYEQYF.

This clonotype has a handful of counts. The chain combines TRBV6-5 with TRBJ1-2; 7 bases agree with TRBD1. The germline V gene has CDR1 MNHEY and CDR2 SVGAGI. Trimming removed 0 bases from V and 8 bases from J; junction bases left unmatched: 6. CDR3 length: 14 amino acids. CDR3 sequence: CASSYSTGIEGYTF. The CDR3 DNA sequence: TGTGCCAGCAGTTACTCGACAGGGATAGAAGGCTACACCTTC.

This clonotype was recorded a few times. This chain joins TRBV10-3 and TRBJ2-3, with TRBD2 matching over 12 bases. In germline, CDR1 is ENHRY, CDR2 SYGVKD. V lost 4 bases to trimming and J lost 0 bases; unmatched junction nucleotides: 8. The CDR3 loop spans 18 amino acids. The chain's CDR3 is CAISGTWTSGASTDTQYF. DNA of the CDR3: TGTGCCATCAGTGGGACGTGGACTAGCGGGGCTAGCACAGATACGCAGTATTTT.

This clonotype has more than one count but fewer than ten. In nucleotides, the CDR3 is TGTGCCAGCAGCCAAGACTGGGCGGGGCCCACCTACGAGCAGTACTTC. Translation: CASSQDWAGPTYEQYF. This chain links TRBV3-1 with TRBJ2-7; D might be TRBD2 (6 bases). CDR3 length: 16 residues. CDR1 LGHDT and CDR2 YNNKEL come from the germline V gene (reference sequence). V shed 0 bases and J shed 2 bases, with 14 bases lying between them.

The chain combines TRBV14 with TRBJ2-7; no firm D call. CDR1 is SGHDN, CDR2 FVKESK, per germline. The CDR3 is made up of 14 amino acids. V was clipped by 1 base and J by 2 bases, with 9 bases between them. DNA of the CDR3: TGTGCCAGCAGCCAAGTTGAAGGGCCCTACGAGCAGTACTTC. Translation gives CASSQVEGPYEQYF.

Comments on this clonotype: Compared with germline, one end of the junction differs, possibly owing to a read error. The J gene is TRBJ2-7, the V gene TRBV7-2, with a tentative D call TRBD2 (6 bases). The CDR3 spans 15 residues. Looked up from germline, CDR1 is SGHTA and CDR2 is FQGNSA. Here the CDR3 reads CASSLYAGPGYEQYF. The DNA of the CDR3 is TGCGCCAGCAGCCTATACGCGGGGCCAGGCTACGAGCAGTACTTC.

The V and J genes are TRBV29-1 and TRBJ2-5, with D unclear. Germline values: CDR1 SQVTM, CDR2 ANQGSEA. The CDR3 is made up of 15 amino acids. V was shortened by 0 bases and J by 2 bases, with 13 bases between the two germline ends. The DNA of the CDR3 is TGCAGCGTTGAAGATCCCCTCACCTCGCAAGAGACCCAGTACTTC. It specifies CSVEDPLTSQETQYF.

The table lists this clonotype with a few counts. The chain combines TRBV6-5 with TRBJ2-7; no clear D. CDR1 is MNHEY and CDR2 is SVGAGI in the germline V gene. V lost 4 bases and J lost 0, with 13 bases in between. This CDR3 contains 15 residues. The CDR3 loop is CASSSGRHSSYEQYF. The DNA of the CDR3 is TGTGCCAGCAGTTCCGGAAGACACTCCTCCTACGAGCAGTACTTC.

This sequence joins TRBV29-1 and TRBJ1-2, with D perhaps TRBD1 (6 bases). Germline V gives CDR1 SQVTM, CDR2 ANQGSEA. The CDR3 consists of 11 residues. The V and J ends lost 7 bases and 4 bases respectively, with 10 bases between them. CDR3 sequence (DNA): TGCAGCGATGGACAGCCCTATGGCTACACCTTC. Residues: CSDGQPYGYTF.

This clonotype has a handful of counts. This sequence joins TRBV9 and TRBJ1-2; 8 nucleotides match TRBD1. V dropped 2 bases and J dropped 7; count of bases not matched to a gene: 10. The V gene's germline CDR1 is SGDLS and CDR2 YYNGEE. This CDR3 spans 15 amino acids. DNA of the CDR3: TGTGCCAGCAGCGTGAGGGGGGACAGGCCGTCTGGCTACACCTTC. Its protein is CASSVRGDRPSGYTF. The full variable domain, completed using reference TRBV9 and TRBJ1-2, is DSGVTQTPKHLITATGQRVTLRCSPRSGDLSVYWYQQSLDQGLQFLIQYYNGEERAKGNILERFSAQQFPDLHSELNLSSLELGDSALYFCASSVRGDRPSGYTFGSGTRLTVV.

This clonotype was seen a few times. J is TRBJ2-1 and V is TRBV2; D could derive from TRBD1 or TRBD2 (5 bases each). Deletions cut 1 base from V and 7 bases from J, with 14 bases between. Germline assignment: CDR1 SNHLY and CDR2 FYNNEI. This CDR3 is 15 amino acids long. The CDR3 nucleotides read TGTGCCAGCAGTGAAGTGAGCGGAAGGGGTAATGAGCAGTTCTTC. Translating it yields CASSEVSGRGNEQFF.

This clonotype was picked up a small number of times. The chain is built from TRBV13 and TRBJ1-2, with D unresolved. The germline V gene has CDR1 PRHDT and CDR2 FYEKMQ (reference sequence). The CDR3 runs 15 residues. V lost 5 bases to trimming and J lost 4 bases, with 17 bases between them. The CDR3 sequence: CASSLYQAPIYGYTF. The CDR3 bases are TGTGCCAGCAGCCTCTATCAGGCACCGATCTATGGCTACACCTTC.